A single sample gave rise to the 32 T cell receptor beta chains below, sequenced in a study of shared clonotypes between healthy human individuals (dated by TCRdb to the early 2020s). The library was prepared using the immunoSEQ multiplex PCR assay. TCRdb limited this immuneACCESS table to in-frame rearrangements with V and J called. A share of clones is missing; checked studies link under half to unresolved V genes, and the rest is unexplained. This sample holds 2 million to 2.5 million clones; approximately 95% were observed only once. 0.3% to 0.4% of the sample rests with the top ten. Sequencing was done on a sample of naive CD4+ T cells from PBMCs. The cell subset or site label for this specimen denotes: CD45RA+ positively selected. Every receptor here comes from a man aged 18 to 29 in good health. Some clones in this sample may be carry-over from other donors' samples.

The V call is TRBV9, the J call TRBJ2-7; D is possibly TRBD1 (6 bases). Trimming shortened V by 4 bases and J by 3 bases, and 23 bases separated the two germline ends. CDR1 is SGDLS and CDR2 is YYNGEE in the germline V gene. There are 17 residues in the CDR3. The CDR3 loop reads CASSRGAPGQTIYEQYF. The CDR3 bases are TGTGCCAGCAGCCGAGGGGCCCCCGGACAGACTATCTACGAGCAGTACTTC.

The J gene is TRBJ2-7, the V gene TRBV5-1, with TRBD2 identical over 7 bases. V lost 7 bases, J lost 1 base, and 5 bases stayed unmatched. Germline V gene sequence: CDR1 SGHRS, CDR2 YFSETQ. The CDR3 runs 13 residues. CDR3 in amino acids: CASSERESYEQYF. The CDR3 DNA reads as TGCGCCAGCTCCGAGCGGGAATCCTACGAGCAGTACTTC.

The chain uses TRBV5-4 and TRBJ1-1; TRBD1 agrees at 7 bases. Germline CDR1 SGHNT, CDR2 YYREEE (reference sequence). V lost 4 bases to trimming and J lost 2 bases; unmatched junction nucleotides: 14. This CDR3 comprises 17 residues. CDR3 residues: CASSSPGQLQLNTEAFF. The CDR3 DNA reads TGTGCCAGCAGCAGTCCGGGACAGCTTCAGTTAAACACTGAAGCTTTCTTT.

The V and J genes are TRBV28 and TRBJ1-2; possible D gene TRBD1, 5 bases. Trimming took 3 bases from V and 6 from J, leaving 8 bases between them. Germline V gives CDR1 MDHEN, CDR2 SYDVKM. The CDR3 length is 12 residues. The CDR3 nucleotides are TGTGCCAGCAGTTTTCTGGGGGATGGCTACACCTTC. Its protein is CASSFLGDGYTF.

J is TRBJ2-7 and V is TRBV7-9; 8 bases fit TRBD2. The CDR3 covers 15 residues. The V segment lost 0 bases and the J segment 4 bases; nucleotides outside the gene matches: 5. Germline V gene sequence: CDR1 SEHNR, CDR2 FQNEAQ (reference sequence). In nucleotides, the CDR3 is TGTGCCAGCAGCTTAGCCGACGGGAGGGGGTACGAGCAGTACTTC. The encoded protein is CASSLADGRGYEQYF. The entire variable domain, with the rest obtained from reference TRBV7-9 and TRBJ2-7, is as follows: DTGVSQNPRHKITKRGQNVTFRCDPISEHNRLYWYRQTLGQGPEFLTYFQNEAQLEKSRLLSDRFSAERPKGSFSTLEIQRTEQGDSAMYLCASSLADGRGYEQYFGPGTRLTVT.

As DNA, the CDR3 is TGTGCCAGCAGCCGGAGGGCCCCGACAAAAAATGAGCAGTTCTTC. Its protein product is CASSRRAPTKNEQFF. This rearrangement joins TRBV5-4 to TRBJ2-1; D possibly corresponds to TRBD2 (6 bases). V was shortened by 4 bases and J by 7 bases, with 18 bases between the two germline ends. Germline V gene lookup returns CDR1 SGHNT and CDR2 YYREEE (reference sequence). The CDR3 contains 15 residues. Using reference TRBV5-4 and TRBJ2-1 for the parts outside the CDR3, the full variable domain is ETGVTQSPTHLIKTRGQQVTLRCSSQSGHNTVSWYQQALGQGPQFIFQYYREEENGRGNFPPRFSGLQFPNYSSELNVNALELDDSALYLCASSRRAPTKNEQFFGPGTRLTVL.

The V gene is TRBV5-1, the J gene TRBJ1-4; tentative D call: TRBD1 (6 bases). The V end was cut by 0 bases, the J end by 7 bases, with 19 bases between. This CDR3 is built from 17 residues. The germline CDR1 and CDR2 sequences are SGHRS and YFSETQ. The CDR3 region is CASSLDPLGGRSEKLFF. CDR3 sequence (DNA): TGCGCCAGCAGCTTGGACCCCCTCGGGGGGCGTAGTGAAAAACTGTTTTTT.

This clone appeared a few times. V is TRBV7-3 and J is TRBJ1-5; D possibly corresponds to TRBD1 (6 bases). Between the trimmed V and J ends, which lost 5 bases and 4 bases, there was a span of 12 bases. The CDR3 runs to 14 residues. CDR1 and CDR2 from the germline V gene are SGHTA and FQGTGA. The CDR3 spells CASSTDRPNQPQHF. CDR3 nucleotide sequence: TGTGCCAGCAGCACGGACAGACCAAATCAGCCCCAGCATTTT.

This chain links TRBV28 with TRBJ2-7; TRBD1 might be the D (5 bases). Germline lookup yields CDR1 MDHEN and CDR2 SYDVKM. V lost 6 bases and J 3 bases, leaving 18 bases between the germline ends. The CDR3 sequence is 15 residues long. DNA of the CDR3: TGTGCCAGCAGAGGACCAGGGTATTCTTTCTACGAGCAGTACTTC. Translation: CASRGPGYSFYEQYF.

V and J are TRBV7-3 and TRBJ2-2; a possible D gene is TRBD2 (6 bases). This CDR3 region has 18 residues. Germline assignment: CDR1 SGHTA and CDR2 FQGTGA. The V end lost 2 bases, the J end lost 5 bases, and 21 bases lay between the germline ends. The CDR3 DNA reads as TGTGCCAGCAGCTTATTCCCTCTGGCTAGCGATTCAACCGGGGAGCTGTTTTTT. Its protein product is CASSLFPLASDSTGELFF.

The chain employs TRBV19 and TRBJ1-5; 7 bases match TRBD1. Germline V gene data show CDR1 as LNHDA and CDR2 as SQIVND (reference sequence). This CDR3 has 15 amino acids. The V and J ends lost 6 bases and 2 bases, in that order; junction bases with no gene match: 7. The CDR3 nucleotides are TGTGCCAGTAGGGTAACAGGGGTACGCAATCAGCCCCAGCATTTT. Amino acids: CASRVTGVRNQPQHF.

This clone was seen just once. This sample includes further DNA sequences coding for the same CDR3. This chain uses TRBV20-1 with TRBJ1-2, with 7 bases lining up with TRBD1. This CDR3 is 11 amino acids long. The ends lost 6 bases at V and 6 bases at J; junction bases unmatched: 4. Germline V gene lookup returns CDR1 DFQATT and CDR2 SNEGSKA (reference sequence). The CDR3 region is CSAVTGDGYTF. DNA of the CDR3: TGCAGTGCCGTAACAGGGGATGGCTACACCTTC.

This chain uses TRBV2 with TRBJ2-1; unclear D gene. Deletions cut 5 bases from V and 6 bases from J, with 11 bases between. CDR1 and CDR2 from the germline V gene are SNHLY and FYNNEI. This CDR3 is 13 amino acids long. The CDR3 DNA is TGTGCCAGCAGTTCCTCGTCTTCCAATGAGCAGTTCTTC. Amino acids: CASSSSSSNEQFF.

The chain has TRBV5-1 and TRBJ2-4; 10 bases map to TRBD1. Unmatched junction bases numbered 8, after V lost 0 bases and J lost 2 bases. Germline V gene sequence: CDR1 SGHRS, CDR2 YFSETQ. The CDR3 sequence is 18 residues long. The CDR3 nucleotides are TGCGCCAGCAGCTTGGAGTATCGACAGGGGGCGACCAAAAACATTCAGTACTTC. The encoded protein is CASSLEYRQGATKNIQYF.

The V and J genes are TRBV7-9 and TRBJ1-1; D gene uncertain. CDR3 length equals 11 residues. V was clipped by 6 bases and J by 8 bases, with 10 bases between them. Germline-derived CDR1 and CDR2 are SEHNR and FQNEAQ (reference sequence). The CDR3 nucleotides read TGTGCCAGCAGTATGGCGGGGGAAGCTTTCTTT. It translates to CASSMAGEAFF.

The chain joins TRBV5-1 to TRBJ1-5, with TRBD1 identical over 7 bases. Looked up from germline, CDR1 is SGHRS and CDR2 is YFSETQ. The CDR3 is made up of 16 amino acids. Trimming cost V 1 base and J 0 bases; bases outside gene matches: 4. This CDR3 is CASSLNGQDSNQPQHF. The CDR3 region has the DNA TGCGCCAGCAGCTTGAACGGACAGGATAGCAATCAGCCCCAGCATTTT.

On this clone itself: Mismatch with germline at one junction end may stem from a read error. The V and J genes are TRBV4-1 and TRBJ2-7; D is ambiguous. This CDR3 is 16 amino acids long. CDR1 is MGHRA, CDR2 YSYEKL, per germline. CDR3 amino acids: CASSQVHLPSSYEQCF. Here the CDR3 DNA reads TGCGCCAGCAGCCAAGTTCATCTTCCGAGCTCCTACGAGCAGTGCTTC.

This chain uses TRBV5-6 with TRBJ2-5; possibly TRBD2 for D (6 bases). The CDR3 has 16 residues. Germline V CDR1 and CDR2: SGHDT, YYEEEE. Between the trimmed V and J ends, which lost 1 base and 0 bases, there was a span of 13 bases. DNA of the CDR3: TGTGCCAGCAGCTTGTACCAGGACTATTACCAAGAGACCCAGTACTTC. The encoded protein is CASSLYQDYYQETQYF.

The chain couples TRBV19 to TRBJ1-1; D is unclear. The CDR3 totals 12 residues. CDR1 LNHDA and CDR2 SQIVND come from the germline V gene (reference sequence). Trimming took off 3 bases at V and 2 bases at J, with 4 bases between the two ends. The chain's CDR3 is CASSMHNTEAFF. CDR3 sequence (DNA): TGTGCCAGTAGTATGCATAACACTGAAGCTTTCTTT.

With respect to this clone: Other DNA variants within this sample encode the same CDR3. The V and J genes are TRBV5-1 and TRBJ2-3; D is unresolved. CDR3 length: 14 amino acids. The germline V gene has CDR1 SGHRS and CDR2 YFSETQ. The ends were cut back, 0 bases at V and 0 bases at J, with 5 bases in the middle. The CDR3 loop reads CASSLGTSTDTQYF. As DNA, the CDR3 is TGCGCCAGCAGCTTGGGTACTAGCACAGATACGCAGTATTTT.

This chain joins TRBV29-1 and TRBJ2-7; D is unclear. The CDR3 is 12 residues long. With 5 bases removed from V and 0 bases from J, the gap between germline ends came to 8 bases. Germline CDR1 and CDR2: SQVTM and ANQGSEA. The CDR3: CSVMGSSYEQYF. In DNA form, the CDR3 reads TGCAGCGTTATGGGCAGCTCCTACGAGCAGTACTTC.

The rearrangement links TRBV5-8 to TRBJ1-5; 7 bases line up with TRBD1. V lost 4 bases, J lost 4 bases, and 8 bases stayed unmatched. The CDR3 is 15 amino acids. Germline V gene data show CDR1 as SGHTS and CDR2 as YDEGEE. DNA of the CDR3: TGTGCCAGCAGCACGGGACAGCTCAGGAATCAGCCCCAGCATTTT. This translates into CASSTGQLRNQPQHF. The full variable domain, completed using reference TRBV5-8 and TRBJ1-5, is EAGVTQSPTHLIKTRGQQATLRCSPISGHTSVYWYQQALGLGLQFLLWYDEGEERNRGNFPPRFSGRQFPNYSSELNVNALELEDSALYLCASSTGQLRNQPQHFGDGTRLSIL.

The J gene is TRBJ1-4, the V gene TRBV6-5, with D unclear. The CDR3 is made up of 15 amino acids. Germline V gene sequence: CDR1 MNHEY, CDR2 SVGAGI. V was pared by 3 bases and J by 7 bases, with 15 bases between. The CDR3 DNA reads TGTGCCAGCAGTTATCTTGGTGCGACGGGTGAAAAACTGTTTTTT. Its translation is CASSYLGATGEKLFF.

This clone was picked up a small number of times. The chain carries TRBV27 and TRBJ1-1, with D perhaps matching TRBD1 (6 bases). From germline, CDR1 is MNHEY and CDR2 SMNVEV (reference sequence). The CDR3 is 13 residues long. V dropped 6 bases and J dropped 4 bases, with 12 bases sitting between them. The CDR3 sequence: CASRTQGFTEAFF. Written as DNA, the CDR3 is TGTGCCAGCAGAACCCAGGGGTTCACTGAAGCTTTCTTT.

The chain is built from TRBV10-3 and TRBJ1-2; D gene uncertain. CDR3 length: 14 amino acids. Trimming pared 2 bases from V and 3 bases from J, leaving 10 bases between. Germline V gene lookup returns CDR1 ENHRY and CDR2 SYGVKD. The CDR3 sequence is CAISERLEYYGYTF. CDR3 nucleotides: TGTGCCATCAGTGAGAGGCTGGAATACTATGGCTACACCTTC.

This chain links TRBV6-1 with TRBJ2-7; 7 bases match TRBD2. V was pared by 5 bases and J by 6 bases, with 7 bases of the junction left unmatched. The CDR3 covers 13 residues. Germline V gene lookup returns CDR1 MNHNS and CDR2 SASEGT. CDR3 amino acids: CASSKRGLLEQYF. In nucleotides, the CDR3 is TGTGCCAGCAGTAAGCGGGGCTTACTCGAGCAGTACTTC.

This chain connects TRBV2 to TRBJ1-1; 11 bases are shared with TRBD1. Germline values: CDR1 SNHLY, CDR2 FYNNEI. The CDR3 loop spans 16 amino acids. Losses at the gene ends were 3 bases for V and 14 bases for J; bases not matched to a gene: 17. The CDR3 DNA reads TGTGCCAGCAGTGAGGACAGGGGGCGGGGAAGGGTTGAACGGTTCTTT. This encodes CASSEDRGRGRVERFF.

The chain combines TRBV10-1 with TRBJ1-1; D gene ambiguous. Germline V gives CDR1 WNHNN, CDR2 SYGVQD (reference sequence). The CDR3 has 13 residues. V dropped 2 bases and J dropped 8 bases, with 12 bases sitting between them. CDR3: CASSETLYSEAFF. In DNA form, the CDR3 reads TGCGCCAGCAGTGAGACCCTGTACTCAGAAGCTTTCTTT.

This clone was detected only once. The CDR3 sequence: CASSLNTDSYNEQFF. CDR3 sequence (DNA): TGCGCCAGCAGCTTAAACACAGACTCCTACAATGAGCAGTTCTTC. The chain couples TRBV5-1 to TRBJ2-1; D is unclear. In germline, CDR1 is SGHRS, CDR2 YFSETQ. The CDR3 spans 15 residues. The V and J ends lost 2 bases and 0 bases respectively, with 9 bases between them. The full variable domain, completed using reference TRBV5-1 and TRBJ2-1, is KAGVTQTPRYLIKTRGQQVTLSCSPISGHRSVSWYQQTPGQGLQFLFEYFSETQRNKGNFPGRFSGRQFSNSRSEMNVSTLELGDSALYLCASSLNTDSYNEQFFGPGTRLTVL.

The V and J genes are TRBV5-5 and TRBJ2-4, with D tentatively TRBD1 (5 bases). Germline CDR1 SGHKS, CDR2 YYEKEE (reference sequence). CDR3 size: 16 residues. The V gene lost 4 bases and the J gene lost 2 bases, with 16 bases spanning the gap. The CDR3 here is CASSGRGFGSKNIQYF. The CDR3 bases are TGTGCCAGCAGCGGAAGGGGATTCGGGTCCAAAAACATTCAGTACTTC. Filled out from reference TRBV5-5 and TRBJ2-4, the complete variable domain reads DAGVTQSPTHLIKTRGQQVTLRCSPISGHKSVSWYQQVLGQGPQFIFQYYEKEERGRGNFPDRFSARQFPNYSSELNVNALLLGDSALYLCASSGRGFGSKNIQYFGAGTRLSVL.

This chain joins TRBV9 and TRBJ1-2; possibly TRBD1 for D (5 bases). This CDR3 region has 13 residues. V dropped 2 bases and J dropped 6 bases, with 11 bases sitting between them. Per the germline V gene, CDR1 is SGDLS and CDR2 is YYNGEE. Written as DNA, the CDR3 is TGTGCCAGCAGCGTCCCAGGGTACCATGGCTACACCTTC. The encoded protein is CASSVPGYHGYTF.

J is TRBJ2-2 and V is TRBV7-9; D is undetermined. The ends were cut back, 0 bases at V and 4 bases at J, with 15 bases in the middle. Per the germline V gene, CDR1 is SEHNR and CDR2 is FQNEAQ (reference sequence). The CDR3 has 17 amino acids. CDR3 DNA: TGTGCCAGCAGCTTAGCGTTTGGGCAGATAGCCACCGGGGAGCTGTTTTTT. It yields the protein CASSLAFGQIATGELFF.